Following are 11 T cell receptor beta chains from one sample sequenced in a study of blood T cells in healthy people across ages. A J-beta primer mix and a sample-barcoded 5' primer were used in a second PCR of about 7 to 12 cycles. TCRdb used MiXCR to reprocess the 5' RACE reads, holding one entry per CDR3 protein. The sample gives about 1.5 million distinct CDR3 sequences, 40% to 50% of which show up once; approximately 7.9% is in the top ten. Sequenced: blood. The receptors come from a woman aged 18-29 years in good health.

The V gene is TRBV11-2, the J gene TRBJ1-1, with D unclear. Germline CDR1 reads SGHAT; CDR2 reads FQNNGV. This CDR3 comprises 15 residues. The V gene lost 5 bases and the J gene lost 1 base, with 14 bases spanning the gap. The CDR3 DNA reads as TGTGCCAGCAGCCGTCCCAGCATTTCGAACACTGAAGCTTTCTTT. Encoded protein: CASSRPSISNTEAFF.

V is TRBV6-6 and J is TRBJ2-7, with 7 bases lining up with TRBD1. This CDR3 spans 14 amino acids. Germline lookup yields CDR1 MNHNY and CDR2 SVGAGI (reference sequence). V shed 6 bases, J shed 0 bases, and the junction held 5 bases outside the gene matches. This CDR3 is CASRWDSISYEQYF. The CDR3 region has the DNA TGTGCCAGCAGATGGGACAGTATCTCCTACGAGCAGTACTTC.

This clonotype was picked up a small number of times. The chain has TRBV4-1 and TRBJ1-2; D not resolved. CDR1 MGHRA and CDR2 YSYEKL come from the germline V gene. V was pared by 0 bases and J by 8 bases, with 10 bases between. The CDR3 has 13 amino acids. The CDR3 loop is CASSQDAGAGYTF. CDR3 nucleotides: TGCGCCAGCAGCCAAGATGCGGGAGCGGGCTACACCTTC.

The chain combines TRBV20-1 with TRBJ2-3, with 10 bases fitting TRBD1. Germline CDR1 DFQATT, CDR2 SNEGSKA (reference sequence). This CDR3 region has 15 residues. Trimming took 3 bases from V and 3 from J; bases not matched to a gene: 6. The CDR3 loop reads CSARPTGGVTDTQYF. The DNA for the CDR3 is TGCAGTGCTAGGCCGACAGGGGGCGTGACAGATACGCAGTATTTT.

The chain recombines TRBV3-1 with TRBJ2-5; D is unresolved. The end of the DNA fits TRBJ2-7 better, so the J call may be wrong. From germline, CDR1 is LGHDT and CDR2 YNNKEL (reference sequence). The CDR3 length is 12 residues. For the CDR3, the DNA is TGTGCCAGCAGCCAAGGTCCCCGCGAGCAGTACTTC. Translated: CASSQGPREQYF.

The V gene is TRBV5-1, the J gene TRBJ1-1; the D is unclear. The germline V and J ends were trimmed by 0 bases and 1 base, with 10 bases remaining between them. Germline V gene lookup returns CDR1 SGHRS and CDR2 YFSETQ. CDR3 length: 15 residues. This CDR3 is CASSLDGNANTEAFF. CDR3 in DNA: TGCGCCAGCAGCTTGGATGGCAACGCGAACACTGAAGCTTTCTTT.

V and J are TRBV11-2 and TRBJ2-7, with TRBD2 matching over 7 bases. The CDR3 extends over 16 amino acids. Germline-derived CDR1 and CDR2 are SGHAT and FQNNGV. V trimming: 0 bases; J trimming: 3 bases; junction bases outside the gene matches: 8. The CDR3 DNA reads as TGTGCCAGCAGCTTAGATCTGCGGGGGATACTCTACGAGCAGTACTTC. As protein: CASSLDLRGILYEQYF.

The chain combines TRBV20-1 with TRBJ2-2; 10 bases align to TRBD2. Germline V gives CDR1 DFQATT, CDR2 SNEGSKA (reference sequence). The CDR3 contains 17 residues. V shed 0 bases and J 4 bases; nucleotides not matched to a gene: 8. CDR3 nucleotides: TGCAGTGCTAGAGATGCTAGCGGGAGTAAGGGCACCGGGGAGCTGTTTTTT. This sequence encodes CSARDASGSKGTGELFF.

A few counts support this clonotype. The gene calls are TRBV12-3 or TRBV12-4 and TRBJ2-5, with 9 bases matching TRBD1. This CDR3 has 14 amino acids. Trimming at V came to 7 bases and at J to 11 bases, leaving 14 bases not matched to a gene. CDR3 DNA: TGTGCCAGCACCGGACAGGGGAAACACAATGAGCAGTACTTC. It codes for CASTGQGKHNEQYF.

This chain connects TRBV7-9 to TRBJ1-1; D is possibly TRBD1 (6 bases). Trimming removed 1 base at V and 4 bases at J, with 10 bases between. The CDR3 is made up of 14 amino acids. Germline loops: CDR1 SEHNR, CDR2 FQNEAQ (reference sequence). CDR3 bases: TGTGCCAGCAGCTTAGAAAGGGGGGGCACTGAAGCTTTCTTT. It is translated as CASSLERGGTEAFF. The full variable domain, its missing parts supplied by reference TRBV7-9 and TRBJ1-1, is DTGVSQNPRHKITKRGQNVTFRCDPISEHNRLYWYRQTLGQGPEFLTYFQNEAQLEKSRLLSDRFSAERPKGSFSTLEIQRTEQGDSAMYLCASSLERGGTEAFFGQGTRLTVV.

The J gene is TRBJ2-1, the V gene TRBV3-1; the match to TRBD2 covers 10 bases. This CDR3 spans 12 amino acids. Germline V gene data show CDR1 as LGHDT and CDR2 as YNNKEL (reference sequence). The V gene end was trimmed by 3 bases and the J gene end by 10 bases; junction bases not matched to a gene: 0. CDR3: CASSHSGGEQFF. The CDR3, as DNA: TGTGCCAGCAGCCATAGCGGGGGGGAGCAGTTCTTC.